Each of the 14 T cell receptor beta chains below was sequenced from the same sample in a study of T cell responses to AZD1222 COVID-19 vaccine. Using immunoSEQ multiplex PCR, the repertoire was profiled, and TCRdb retains in-frame clones only, with some absent. The sample shows 88,000 or so clones, approximately 91% of them seen only once. This material consisted of peripheral blood, taken on day 0 of AZD1222 vaccination. These receptors came from an adult in good health.

The genes are TRBV7-9 and TRBJ2-2, with TRBD1 matching 8 bases. From germline, CDR1 is SEHNR and CDR2 FQNEAQ (reference sequence). V was clipped by 5 bases and J by 7 bases; unmatched bases: 15. The CDR3 runs 17 residues. The CDR3 DNA is TGTGCCAGCAGCGAAAAGGACCGCAGGGGGCAGGGCGGGGAGCTGTTTTTT. Translated: CASSEKDRRGQGGELFF.

V gene TRBV19 combines with J gene TRBJ1-1, with a weak D call TRBD1 (6 bases). Between the trimmed V and J ends, which lost 10 bases and 10 bases, there was a span of 16 bases. Looked up from germline, CDR1 is LNHDA and CDR2 is SQIVND (reference sequence). The CDR3 is 11 residues long. CDR3 region: CATGTRTVAFF. The CDR3 coding sequence is TGTGCCACCGGGACAAGGACAGTAGCTTTCTTT.

V is TRBV27 and J is TRBJ1-1; possible D gene TRBD1, 5 bases. The CDR3 extends over 13 amino acids. From germline, CDR1 is MNHEY and CDR2 SMNVEV (reference sequence). Trimming took off 7 bases at V and 1 base at J, with 10 bases between the two ends. CDR3 sequence: CASTWGRNTEAFF. CDR3 DNA sequence: TGTGCCAGCACTTGGGGGAGGAACACTGAAGCTTTCTTT.

This clone has only one observation. J is TRBJ1-4 and V is TRBV25-1; TRBD1 might be the D (5 bases). The ends were cut back, 1 base at V and 12 bases at J, with 15 bases in the middle. CDR1 is MGHDK and CDR2 is SYGVNS in the germline V gene. The CDR3 is 14 amino acids. CDR3 protein: CASSELTDLGELFF. The CDR3, as DNA: TGTGCCAGCAGTGAATTGACAGACCTTGGGGAACTGTTTTTT. The full variable domain, in which reference TRBV25-1 and TRBJ1-4 provide the parts outside the CDR3, is EADIYQTPRYLVIGTGKKITLECSQTMGHDKMYWYQQDPGMELHLIHYSYGVNSTEKGDLSSESTVSRIRTEHFPLTLESARPSHTSQYLCASSELTDLGELFFGSGTQLSVL.

The rearrangement joins TRBV5-1 to TRBJ2-2; 11 bases are shared with TRBD2. This CDR3 is built from 21 residues. Per germline, CDR1 SGHRS and CDR2 YFSETQ. With 1 base clipped from V and 6 bases from J, the junction kept 20 bases outside the gene matches. The CDR3 sequence: CASSLHSTSGKGLSNPGELFF. The CDR3 DNA reads as TGCGCCAGCAGCTTGCACTCGACTAGCGGGAAAGGGCTAAGCAATCCCGGGGAGCTGTTTTTT.

The V call is TRBV6-5, the J call TRBJ2-1, with D maybe TRBD2 (6 bases). CDR1 and CDR2 from the germline V gene are MNHEY and SVGAGI. This CDR3 is built from 15 residues. Trimming left V 6 bases short and J 0 bases short, with 12 bases between. The CDR3 nucleotides are TGTGCCAGCAGAATAGCGGTCCACTCCTACAATGAGCAGTTCTTC. As protein: CASRIAVHSYNEQFF.

This chain uses TRBV18 with TRBJ1-1; D is perhaps TRBD1 (6 bases). Germline V gives CDR1 KGHSH, CDR2 LQKENI. The CDR3 sequence is 14 residues long. Trimming removed 4 bases from V and 1 base from J, with 10 bases in between. This chain's CDR3 is CASSLQGPNTEAFF. CDR3 nucleotide sequence: TGTGCCAGCTCACTACAGGGACCGAACACTGAAGCTTTCTTT.

This rearrangement joins TRBV7-3 to TRBJ2-5, with D perhaps TRBD1 (6 bases). Germline CDR1 reads SGHTA; CDR2 reads FQGTGA. V shed 4 bases and J shed 2 bases, with 8 bases lying between them. This CDR3 spans 13 amino acids. CDR3: CASSSQGQETQYF. In DNA form, the CDR3 reads TGTGCCAGCAGCTCGCAGGGGCAAGAGACCCAGTACTTC. Full variable domain (outside the CDR3, taken from reference TRBV7-3 and TRBJ2-5): GAGVSQTPSNKVTEKGKYVELRCDPISGHTALYWYRQSLGQGPEFLIYFQGTGAADDSGLPNDRFFAVRPEGSVSTLKIQRTERGDSAVYLCASSSQGQETQYFGPGTRLLVL.

The V gene is TRBV18, the J gene TRBJ1-1; possibly TRBD1 for D (6 bases). This CDR3 region has 13 residues. Looked up from germline, CDR1 is KGHSH and CDR2 is LQKENI. V lost 2 bases, J lost 6 bases, and 10 bases lay in between. The CDR3 loop is CASSPDRYSEAFF. In nucleotides, the CDR3 is TGTGCCAGCTCACCAGACAGGTACTCTGAAGCTTTCTTT.

The rearrangement uses TRBV6-5 and TRBJ1-2; D is possibly TRBD1 (6 bases). V dropped 0 bases and J dropped 4 bases, with 12 bases sitting between them. CDR3 length equals 15 residues. Germline V gives CDR1 MNHEY, CDR2 SVGAGI. This chain's CDR3 is CASSYSGGARYGYTF. In DNA form, the CDR3 reads TGTGCCAGCAGTTACTCTGGGGGGGCGCGCTATGGCTACACCTTC.

The chain is built from TRBV3-1 (or the pseudogene TRBV3-2) and TRBJ1-1; TRBD1 might be the D (6 bases). Germline V gene data show CDR1 as LGHDT and CDR2 as YNNKEL (reference sequence). There are 13 residues in the CDR3. Trimming removed 5 bases at V and 3 bases at J, with 10 bases between. For the CDR3, the DNA is TGTGCCAGCAGCATTACAGGGTACACTGAAGCTTTCTTT. Translating gives CASSITGYTEAFF.

The chain uses TRBV28 and TRBJ2-7, with D possibly being TRBD1 (6 bases). Germline V gene lookup returns CDR1 MDHEN and CDR2 SYDVKM. V dropped 6 bases and J dropped 2 bases, with 11 bases sitting between them. This CDR3 is built from 13 residues. This chain's CDR3 is CASSFEGAYEQYF. The CDR3 nucleotides are TGTGCCAGCAGCTTTGAGGGGGCCTACGAGCAGTACTTC. The full variable domain, with the rest looked up from reference TRBV28 and TRBJ2-7, is DVKVTQSSRYLVKRTGEKVFLECVQDMDHENMFWYRQDPGLGLRLIYFSYDVKMKEKGDIPEGYSVSREKKERFSLILESASTNQTSMYLCASSFEGAYEQYFGPGTRLTVT.

This sequence joins TRBV27 and TRBJ2-2; the D is unclear. The CDR3 extends over 15 amino acids. V shed 1 base and J shed 0 bases, with 6 bases lying between them. Per the germline V gene, CDR1 is MNHEY and CDR2 is SMNVEV (reference sequence). Here the CDR3 reads CASSLYPPNTGELFF. For the CDR3, the DNA is TGTGCCAGCAGTTTATATCCACCGAACACCGGGGAGCTGTTTTTT.

This chain uses TRBV14 with TRBJ2-3; TRBD1 matches at 7 bases. The J segment lost 5 bases and the V segment lost 0 bases, leaving 5 bases of the junction unmatched. The CDR3 loop spans 15 amino acids. Germline V gene lookup returns CDR1 SGHDN and CDR2 FVKESK. The CDR3 DNA reads TGTGCCAGCAGCCAAGAGACAGGGTCGGTAGATACGCAGTATTTT. It is translated as CASSQETGSVDTQYF.